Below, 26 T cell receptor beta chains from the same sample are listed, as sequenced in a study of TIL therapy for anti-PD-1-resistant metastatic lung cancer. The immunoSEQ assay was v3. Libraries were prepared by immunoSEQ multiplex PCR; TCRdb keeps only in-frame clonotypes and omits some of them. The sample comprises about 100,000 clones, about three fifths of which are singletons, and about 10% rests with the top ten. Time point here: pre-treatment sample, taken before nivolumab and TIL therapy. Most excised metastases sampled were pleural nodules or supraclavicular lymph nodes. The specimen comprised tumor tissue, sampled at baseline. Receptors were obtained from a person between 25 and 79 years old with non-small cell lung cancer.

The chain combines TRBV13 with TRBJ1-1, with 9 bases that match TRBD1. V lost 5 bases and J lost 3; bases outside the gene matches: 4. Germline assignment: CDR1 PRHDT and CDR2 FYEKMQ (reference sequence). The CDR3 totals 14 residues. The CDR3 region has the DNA TGTGCCAGCAGCGGACAGGGGTGGGACACTGAAGCTTTCTTT. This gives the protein CASSGQGWDTEAFF.

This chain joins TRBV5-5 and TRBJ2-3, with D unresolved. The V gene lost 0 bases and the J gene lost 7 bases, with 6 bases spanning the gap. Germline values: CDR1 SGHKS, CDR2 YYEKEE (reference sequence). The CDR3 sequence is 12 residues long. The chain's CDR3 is CASSLAPYTQYF. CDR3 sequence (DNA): TGTGCCAGCAGCTTGGCTCCTTATACGCAGTATTTT.

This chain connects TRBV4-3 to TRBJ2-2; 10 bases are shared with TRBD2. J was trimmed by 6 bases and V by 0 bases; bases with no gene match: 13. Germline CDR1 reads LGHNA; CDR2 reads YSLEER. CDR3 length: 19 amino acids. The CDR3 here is CASSQDGVGRAGGPGELFF. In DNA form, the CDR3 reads TGCGCCAGCAGCCAAGACGGGGTGGGCCGAGCGGGAGGGCCCGGGGAGCTGTTTTTT.

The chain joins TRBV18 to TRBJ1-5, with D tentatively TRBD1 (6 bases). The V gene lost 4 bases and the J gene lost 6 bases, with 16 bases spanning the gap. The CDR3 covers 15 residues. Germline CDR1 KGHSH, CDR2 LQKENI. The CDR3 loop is CASSHGQSGGQPQHF. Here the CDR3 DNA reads TGTGCCAGCTCACACGGACAGAGCGGGGGTCAGCCCCAGCATTTT.

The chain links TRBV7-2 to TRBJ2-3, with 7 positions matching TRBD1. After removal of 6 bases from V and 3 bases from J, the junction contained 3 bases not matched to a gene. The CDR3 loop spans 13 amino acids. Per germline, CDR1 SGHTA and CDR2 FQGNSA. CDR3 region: CASRGTVTDTQYF. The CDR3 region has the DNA TGTGCCAGCAGGGGGACAGTTACAGATACGCAGTATTTT. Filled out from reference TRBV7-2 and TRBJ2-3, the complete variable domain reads GAGVSQSPSNKVTEKGKDVELRCDPISGHTALYWYRQSLGQGLEFLIYFQGNSAPDKSGLPSDRFSAERTGGSVSTLTIQRTQQEDSAVYLCASRGTVTDTQYFGPGTRLTVL.

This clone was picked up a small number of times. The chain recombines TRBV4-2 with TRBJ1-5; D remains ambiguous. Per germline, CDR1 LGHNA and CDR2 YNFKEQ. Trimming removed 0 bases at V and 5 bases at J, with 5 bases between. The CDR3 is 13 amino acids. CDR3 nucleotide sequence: TGTGCCAGCAGCCAAGACATTGATCAGCCCCAGCATTTT. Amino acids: CASSQDIDQPQHF.

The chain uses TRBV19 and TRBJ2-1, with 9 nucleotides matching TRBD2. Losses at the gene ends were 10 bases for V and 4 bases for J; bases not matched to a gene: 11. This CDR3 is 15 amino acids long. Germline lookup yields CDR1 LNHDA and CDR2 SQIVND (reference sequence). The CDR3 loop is CATSRSAGGYNEQFF. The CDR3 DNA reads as TGTGCCACCTCCCGGTCAGCGGGAGGATACAATGAGCAGTTCTTC.

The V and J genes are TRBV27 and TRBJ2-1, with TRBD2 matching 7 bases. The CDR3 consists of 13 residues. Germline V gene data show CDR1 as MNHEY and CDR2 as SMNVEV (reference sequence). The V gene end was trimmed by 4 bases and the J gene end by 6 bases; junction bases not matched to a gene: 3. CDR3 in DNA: TGTGCCAGCAGTTGGGGACTACTCAATGAGCAGTTCTTC. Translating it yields CASSWGLLNEQFF.

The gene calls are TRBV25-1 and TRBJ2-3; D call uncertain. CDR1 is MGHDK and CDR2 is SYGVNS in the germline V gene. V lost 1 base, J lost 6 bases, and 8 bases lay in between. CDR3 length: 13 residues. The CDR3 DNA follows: TGTGCCAGCAGTGAATTTGCCGGGGATACGCAGTATTTT. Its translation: CASSEFAGDTQYF.

The CDR3 is CASSLGGLAGLNEQFF. The CDR3 coding sequence is TGTGCCAGCAGTTTAGGAGGACTAGCGGGACTGAATGAGCAGTTCTTC. The chain combines TRBV27 with TRBJ2-1, with 12 bases that match TRBD2. CDR1 and CDR2 (germline): MNHEY, SMNVEV (reference sequence). The CDR3 is 16 residues long. The ends lost 2 bases at V and 7 bases at J; junction bases unmatched: 6.

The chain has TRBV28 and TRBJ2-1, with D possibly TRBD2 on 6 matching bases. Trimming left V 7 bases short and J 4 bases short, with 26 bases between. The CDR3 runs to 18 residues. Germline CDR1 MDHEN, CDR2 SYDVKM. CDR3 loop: CASINRRRRGQDYNEQFF. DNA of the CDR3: TGTGCCAGCATCAACCGCCGGAGGAGGGGCCAGGATTACAATGAGCAGTTCTTC.

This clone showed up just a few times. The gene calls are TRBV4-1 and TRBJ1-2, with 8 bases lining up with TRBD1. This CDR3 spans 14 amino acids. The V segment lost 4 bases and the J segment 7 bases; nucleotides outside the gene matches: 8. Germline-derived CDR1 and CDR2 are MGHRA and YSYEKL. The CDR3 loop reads CASSRRTGLLGYTF. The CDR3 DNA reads TGCGCCAGCAGCCGAAGGACAGGGTTACTTGGCTACACCTTC.

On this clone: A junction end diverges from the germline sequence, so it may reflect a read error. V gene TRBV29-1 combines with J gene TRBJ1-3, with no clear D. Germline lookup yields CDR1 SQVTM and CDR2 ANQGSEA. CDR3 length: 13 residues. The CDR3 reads CSVVLNTGSTIYF. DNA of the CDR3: TGCAGCGTTGTCTTAAATACTGGAAGCACCATATATTTT.

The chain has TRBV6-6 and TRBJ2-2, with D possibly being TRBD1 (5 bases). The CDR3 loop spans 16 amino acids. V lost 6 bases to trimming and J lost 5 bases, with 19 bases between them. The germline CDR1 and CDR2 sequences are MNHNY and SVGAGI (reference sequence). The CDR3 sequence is CASSRTGPLGTGELFF. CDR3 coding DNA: TGTGCCAGCAGCCGCACAGGCCCCCTGGGGACCGGGGAGCTGTTTTTT.

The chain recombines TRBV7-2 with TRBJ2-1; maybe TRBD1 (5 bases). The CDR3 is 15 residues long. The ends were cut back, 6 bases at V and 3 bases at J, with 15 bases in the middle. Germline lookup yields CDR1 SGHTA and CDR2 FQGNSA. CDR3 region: CASSLTWGLYNEQFF. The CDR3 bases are TGTGCCAGCAGTTTAACCTGGGGCCTCTACAATGAGCAGTTCTTC. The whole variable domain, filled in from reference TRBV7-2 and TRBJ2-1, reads GAGVSQSPSNKVTEKGKDVELRCDPISGHTALYWYRQSLGQGLEFLIYFQGNSAPDKSGLPSDRFSAERTGGSVSTLTIQRTQQEDSAVYLCASSLTWGLYNEQFFGPGTRLTVL.

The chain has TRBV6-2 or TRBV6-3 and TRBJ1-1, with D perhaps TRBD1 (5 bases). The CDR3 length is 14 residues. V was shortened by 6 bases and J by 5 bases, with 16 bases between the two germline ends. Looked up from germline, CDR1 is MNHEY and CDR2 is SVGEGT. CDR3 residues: CASSPLGTRTEAFF. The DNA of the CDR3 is TGTGCCAGCAGCCCCCTAGGGACGAGGACTGAAGCTTTCTTT.

The CDR3 sequence: CASSYAELSTDTQYF. CDR3 nucleotide sequence: TGTGCCAGCAGTTACGCGGAGCTGAGCACAGATACGCAGTATTTT. The gene calls are TRBV6-5 and TRBJ2-3; D gene ambiguous. In germline, CDR1 is MNHEY, CDR2 SVGAGI. Deletions cut 2 bases from V and 0 bases from J, with 9 bases between. The CDR3 has 15 residues.

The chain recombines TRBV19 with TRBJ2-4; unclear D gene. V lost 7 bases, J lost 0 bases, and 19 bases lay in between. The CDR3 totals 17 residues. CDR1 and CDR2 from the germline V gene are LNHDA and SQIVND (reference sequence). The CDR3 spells CASTSDPRPIAKNIQYF. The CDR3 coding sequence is TGTGCCAGTACGTCGGACCCGAGACCGATAGCCAAAAACATTCAGTACTTC.

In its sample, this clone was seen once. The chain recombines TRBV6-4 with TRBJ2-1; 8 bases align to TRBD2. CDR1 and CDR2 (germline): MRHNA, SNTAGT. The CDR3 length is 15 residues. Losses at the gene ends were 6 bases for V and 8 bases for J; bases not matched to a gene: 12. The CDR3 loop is CASSLGAGGGYEQFF. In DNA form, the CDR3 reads TGTGCCAGCAGCTTGGGGGCGGGAGGCGGCTATGAGCAGTTCTTC.

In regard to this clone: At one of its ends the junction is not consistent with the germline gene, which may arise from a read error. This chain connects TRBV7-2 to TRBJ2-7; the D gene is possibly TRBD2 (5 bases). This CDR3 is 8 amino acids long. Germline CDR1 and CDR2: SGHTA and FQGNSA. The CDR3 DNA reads TGTGCCAGCACCCGACCGGGATTC. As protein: CASTRPGF.

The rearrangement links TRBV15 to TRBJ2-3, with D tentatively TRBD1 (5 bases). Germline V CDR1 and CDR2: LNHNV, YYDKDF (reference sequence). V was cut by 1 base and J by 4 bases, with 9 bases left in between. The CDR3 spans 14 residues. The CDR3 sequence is CATSRGQFPDTQYF. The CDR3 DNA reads TGTGCCACCAGCAGAGGACAGTTTCCAGATACGCAGTATTTT.

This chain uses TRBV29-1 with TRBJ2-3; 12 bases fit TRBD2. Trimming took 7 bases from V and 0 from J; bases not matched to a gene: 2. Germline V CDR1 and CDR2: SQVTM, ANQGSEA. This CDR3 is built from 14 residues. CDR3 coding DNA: TGCAGCGCTGGGACTAGCGGGAGCACAGATACGCAGTATTTT. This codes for CSAGTSGSTDTQYF.

The CDR3 protein is CASSLKWGTGELFF. The CDR3 DNA follows: TGTGCCAGCAGTTTAAAATGGGGCACCGGGGAGCTGTTTTTT. The rearrangement links TRBV28 to TRBJ2-2; no reliable D call. With 2 bases removed from V and 4 bases from J, the gap between germline ends came to 8 bases. In germline, CDR1 is MDHEN, CDR2 SYDVKM. There are 14 residues in the CDR3. Based on the CDR3 plus reference TRBV28 and TRBJ2-2, the full variable domain is DVKVTQSSRYLVKRTGEKVFLECVQDMDHENMFWYRQDPGLGLRLIYFSYDVKMKEKGDIPEGYSVSREKKERFSLILESASTNQTSMYLCASSLKWGTGELFFGEGSRLTVL.

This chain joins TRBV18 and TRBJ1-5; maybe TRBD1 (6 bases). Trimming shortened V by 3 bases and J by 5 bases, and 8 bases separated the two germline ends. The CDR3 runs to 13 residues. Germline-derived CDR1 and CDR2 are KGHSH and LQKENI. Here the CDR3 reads CASSPRGDQPQHF. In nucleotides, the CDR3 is TGTGCCAGCTCACCCAGGGGAGATCAGCCCCAGCATTTT.

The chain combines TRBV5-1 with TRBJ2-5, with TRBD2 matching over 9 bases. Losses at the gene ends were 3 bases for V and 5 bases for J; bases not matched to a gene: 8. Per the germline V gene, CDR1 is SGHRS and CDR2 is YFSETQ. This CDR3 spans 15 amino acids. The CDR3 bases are TGCGCCAGCAGCTCGGTAGCGGGGGCCGGGGAGACCCAGTACTTC. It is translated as CASSSVAGAGETQYF.

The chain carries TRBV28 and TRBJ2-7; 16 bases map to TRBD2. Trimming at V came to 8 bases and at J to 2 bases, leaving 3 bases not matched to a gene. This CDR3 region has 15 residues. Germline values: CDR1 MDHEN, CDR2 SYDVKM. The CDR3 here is CASGGTSGRAYEQYF. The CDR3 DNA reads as TGTGCCAGCGGAGGGACTAGCGGGAGGGCCTACGAGCAGTACTTC.